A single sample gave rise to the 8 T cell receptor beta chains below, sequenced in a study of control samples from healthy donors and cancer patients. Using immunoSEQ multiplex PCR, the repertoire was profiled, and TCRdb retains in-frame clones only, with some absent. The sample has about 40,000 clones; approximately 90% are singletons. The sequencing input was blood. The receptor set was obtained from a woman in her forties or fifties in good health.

For the CDR3, the DNA is TGTGCCAGCAGTGAATATCTGCTAGCGGGGGGCCAAGAGACCCAGTACTTC. Its protein product is CASSEYLLAGGQETQYF. The chain uses TRBV25-1 and TRBJ2-5; the match to TRBD2 covers 11 bases. This CDR3 spans 17 amino acids. V gave up 0 bases and J gave up 1 base; unmatched junction bases: 4. Germline values: CDR1 MGHDK, CDR2 SYGVNS.

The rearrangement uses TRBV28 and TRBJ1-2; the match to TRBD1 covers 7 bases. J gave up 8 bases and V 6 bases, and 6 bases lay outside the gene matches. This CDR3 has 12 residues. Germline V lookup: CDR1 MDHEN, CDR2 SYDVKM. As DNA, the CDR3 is TGTGCCAGCAGCCAGACAGGGTACGGCTACACCTTC. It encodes CASSQTGYGYTF.

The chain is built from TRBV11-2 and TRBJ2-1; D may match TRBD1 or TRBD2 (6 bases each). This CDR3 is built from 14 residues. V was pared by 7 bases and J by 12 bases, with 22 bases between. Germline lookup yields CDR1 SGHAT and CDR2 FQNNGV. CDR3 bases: TGTGCCAGCACCATTGGGGGGCTGGGGGTGGTGCAGTTCTTC. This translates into CASTIGGLGVVQFF.

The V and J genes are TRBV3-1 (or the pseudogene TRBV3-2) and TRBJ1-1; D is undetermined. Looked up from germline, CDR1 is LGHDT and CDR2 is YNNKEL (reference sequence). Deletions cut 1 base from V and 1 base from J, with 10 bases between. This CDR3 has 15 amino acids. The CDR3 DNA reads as TGTGCCAGCAGCCAAGTAATGTCGGGGAACACTGAAGCTTTCTTT. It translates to CASSQVMSGNTEAFF.

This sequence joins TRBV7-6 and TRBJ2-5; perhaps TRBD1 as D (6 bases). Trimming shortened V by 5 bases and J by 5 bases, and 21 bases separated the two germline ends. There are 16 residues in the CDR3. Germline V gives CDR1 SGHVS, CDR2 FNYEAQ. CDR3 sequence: CASSPSPGTPGETQYF. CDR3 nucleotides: TGTGCCAGCAGCCCAAGTCCCGGGACACCTGGGGAGACCCAGTACTTC.

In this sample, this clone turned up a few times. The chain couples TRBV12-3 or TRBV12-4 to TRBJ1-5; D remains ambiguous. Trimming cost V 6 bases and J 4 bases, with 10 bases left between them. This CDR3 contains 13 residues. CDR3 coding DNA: TGTGCCAGCAGGGACGGACCAAATCAGCCCCAGCATTTT. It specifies CASRDGPNQPQHF.

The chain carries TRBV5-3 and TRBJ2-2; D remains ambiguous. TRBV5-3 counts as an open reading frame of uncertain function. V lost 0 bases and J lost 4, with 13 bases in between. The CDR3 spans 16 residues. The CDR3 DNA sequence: TGTGCCAGAAGCTTGGCCAGATTCACTTGCACCGGGGAGCTGTTTTTT. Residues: CARSLARFTCTGELFF.

The CDR3 protein is CASSLATSYNEQFF. The CDR3 DNA reads as TGCGCCAGCAGCTTGGCTACTAGCTACAATGAGCAGTTCTTC. The gene calls are TRBV5-1 and TRBJ2-1; a possible D gene is TRBD2 (5 bases). Germline V gene sequence: CDR1 SGHRS, CDR2 YFSETQ. The CDR3 has 14 residues. Trimming shortened V by 0 bases and J by 3 bases, and 7 bases separated the two germline ends.